This TCR beta chain was documented in a study of T-cell memory formation after mild COVID-19 listed by TCRdb under 2021. Looking at the study overall: TCR sequence clusters from the two donors were largely donor specific. In a couple of donors, T-cell clones that expanded and contracted after mild COVID-19 were tracked by sequencing TCRalpha and TCRbeta repertoires over time. The cohort comprised two young, previously healthy adult volunteers, one female and one male. The full study reports these points: The study covered only a couple of mild cases, and larger cohorts including severe cases with pre-infection samples were considered necessary. Balanced CD4/CD8 phenotypes were observed for clones contracting from day 15 to 85, whereas a bias towards CD4+ was observed for a second wave of clones expanding from day 15 to 37. SARS-CoV-2 specificity was not confirmed for the second-wave clones peaking on day 37. Contracting CD4+ clones were found mainly in CM and EM memory subsets, while CD8+ clones were enriched in EMRA. Some responding clones were detected in pre-infection memory, suggesting pre-existing cross-reactive memory T cells joined the SARS-CoV-2 response.

PBMCs were isolated by Ficoll-Paque density gradient centrifugation. This clonotype was seen at least ten times. What antigen it recognizes has not been identified. Base-call qualities are not available, and no considerably larger clone is one nucleotide away. The reads were generated on an Illumina NovaSeq 6000. TCRalpha and TCRbeta cDNA libraries were built by 5'RACE with constant-segment primers, adding sample barcodes and unique molecular identifiers. RNA was extracted from every sample with Trizol reagent. Libraries were amplified in two PCR steps, with a second sample barcode and Illumina TruSeq adapters added in the second step. Libraries were sequenced on an Illumina NovaSeq with 2 x 150 bp paired-end reads. Regarding the original processing steps: Reads were demultiplexed and collapsed into UMI-guided consensus sequences with migec v1.2.7. Using mixcr v2.1.11, UMI consensuses were aligned to TRA and TRB V and J templates and then assembled into clonotypes. Expanded or contracted clonotypes were those called significant by both edgeR and NoisET, with noise models trained on biological replicates. For edgeR calls, the cutoffs were a false discovery rate-adjusted p below 0.01 and a log2 fold-change threshold of 1. PCA with hierarchical clustering of max-normalized trajectories of the 1000 most abundant clonotypes was used as exploratory dynamics analysis. Separately sequenced CD4+ and CD8+ repertoires were used to assign the CD4 or CD8 phenotype of responding clones. Using fastp at Q25 and MiXCR, TCRdb reprocessed the public reads and kept productive beta chains. CDR3 protein duplicates are merged, each entry listing the most common genes and DNA. TCRdb assigned the V and J calls; the authors' analysis was not used. Across this sample there are roughly 510,000 distinct CDR3 sequences, with around 16% seen only once. The ten biggest clones cover roughly 7.7% of the sample.

V and J lose 5 bases and 4 bases, and a span of 18 bases separates them. Including the terminal cysteine and phenylalanine, the CDR3 comprises 15 residues. Just the 45-base CDR3 DNA is kept, in frame starting at base 1. CDR1 and CDR2, looked up from the germline V gene, are SGHAT and FQNNGV. The chain is assembled from TRBV11-2 and TRBJ2-7; no D gene call is confident. The sample comprised PBMCs or a T cell subset sorted from them (not recorded which). The sequence derives from an adult woman who had mild COVID-19 (a few samples of this study predate the infection). The sample titles of this study are shuffled in the database, so cell type and time point are left out; the donor was told from shared clones. The CDR3 is CASSPIRHKDYEQYF. The DNA sequence is as follows: TGTGCCAGCAGCCCAATAAGGCACAAGGATTACGAGCAGTACTTC.